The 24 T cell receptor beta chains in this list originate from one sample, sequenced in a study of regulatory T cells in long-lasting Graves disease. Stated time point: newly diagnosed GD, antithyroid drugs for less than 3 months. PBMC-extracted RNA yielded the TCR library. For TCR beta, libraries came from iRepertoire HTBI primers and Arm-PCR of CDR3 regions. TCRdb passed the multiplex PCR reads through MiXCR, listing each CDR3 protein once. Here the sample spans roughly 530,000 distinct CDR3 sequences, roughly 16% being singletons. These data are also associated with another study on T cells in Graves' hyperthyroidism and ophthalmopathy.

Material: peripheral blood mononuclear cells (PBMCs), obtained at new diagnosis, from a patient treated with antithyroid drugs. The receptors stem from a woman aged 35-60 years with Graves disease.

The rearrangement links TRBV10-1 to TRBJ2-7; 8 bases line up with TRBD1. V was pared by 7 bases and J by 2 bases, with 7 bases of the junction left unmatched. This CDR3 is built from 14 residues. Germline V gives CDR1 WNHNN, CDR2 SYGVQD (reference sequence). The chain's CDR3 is CASNYRDRTYEQYF. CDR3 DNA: TGCGCCAGCAACTACCGGGACAGGACCTACGAGCAGTACTTC.

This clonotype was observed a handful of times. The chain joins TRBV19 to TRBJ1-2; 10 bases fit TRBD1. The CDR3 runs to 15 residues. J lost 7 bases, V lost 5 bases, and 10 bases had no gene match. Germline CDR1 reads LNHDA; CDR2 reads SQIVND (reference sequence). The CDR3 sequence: CASSSGQGEVGGYTF. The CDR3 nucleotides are TGTGCCAGTAGTTCTGGACAGGGGGAAGTTGGTGGCTACACCTTC.

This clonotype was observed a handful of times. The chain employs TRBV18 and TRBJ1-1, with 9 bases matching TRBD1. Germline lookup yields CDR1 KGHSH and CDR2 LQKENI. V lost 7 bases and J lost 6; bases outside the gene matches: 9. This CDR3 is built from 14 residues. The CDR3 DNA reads TGTGCCAGCTATCCCGGGACAGGGTTCGCTGAAGCTTTCTTT. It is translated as CASYPGTGFAEAFF.

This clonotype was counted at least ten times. The CDR3 region has the DNA TGTGCCAGCAGCCCAATCCCGGGACGCTACGAGCAGTACTTC. Its protein is CASSPIPGRYEQYF. This chain links TRBV28 with TRBJ2-7, with D perhaps being TRBD1 or TRBD2 (5 bases each). The ends were cut back, 6 bases at V and 3 bases at J, with 15 bases in the middle. Germline V gene sequence: CDR1 MDHEN, CDR2 SYDVKM. CDR3 length equals 14 residues. The complete variable domain, with remaining parts taken from reference TRBV28 and TRBJ2-7, reads DVKVTQSSRYLVKRTGEKVFLECVQDMDHENMFWYRQDPGLGLRLIYFSYDVKMKEKGDIPEGYSVSREKKERFSLILESASTNQTSMYLCASSPIPGRYEQYFGPGTRLTVT.

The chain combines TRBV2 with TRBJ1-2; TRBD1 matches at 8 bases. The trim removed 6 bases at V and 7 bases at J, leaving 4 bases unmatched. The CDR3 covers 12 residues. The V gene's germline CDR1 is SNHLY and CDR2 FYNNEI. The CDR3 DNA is TGTGCCAGCAGAGGACAGGGTGGTGGCTACACCTTC. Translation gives CASRGQGGGYTF.

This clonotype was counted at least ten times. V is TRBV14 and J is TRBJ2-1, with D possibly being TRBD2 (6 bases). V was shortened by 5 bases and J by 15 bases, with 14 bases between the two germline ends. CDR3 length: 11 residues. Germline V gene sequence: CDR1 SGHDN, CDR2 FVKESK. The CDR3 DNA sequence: TGTGCCAGCAGCGCGGGACTGCCGTTGTTCTTC. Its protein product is CASSAGLPLFF.

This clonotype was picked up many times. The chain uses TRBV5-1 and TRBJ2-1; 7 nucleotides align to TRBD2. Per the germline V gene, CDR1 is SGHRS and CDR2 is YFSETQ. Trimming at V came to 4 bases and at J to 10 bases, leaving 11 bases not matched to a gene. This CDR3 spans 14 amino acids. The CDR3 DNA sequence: TGCGCCAGCAGCCAGCGGAGGGAGGGGAGCGAGCAGTTCTTC. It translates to CASSQRREGSEQFF.

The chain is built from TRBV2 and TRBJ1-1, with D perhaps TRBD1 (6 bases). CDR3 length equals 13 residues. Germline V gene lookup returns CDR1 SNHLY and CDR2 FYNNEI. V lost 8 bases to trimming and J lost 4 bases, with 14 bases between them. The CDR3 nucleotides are TGTGCCAGCGGATCTCAGGGGAGCACTGAAGCTTTCTTT. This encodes CASGSQGSTEAFF.

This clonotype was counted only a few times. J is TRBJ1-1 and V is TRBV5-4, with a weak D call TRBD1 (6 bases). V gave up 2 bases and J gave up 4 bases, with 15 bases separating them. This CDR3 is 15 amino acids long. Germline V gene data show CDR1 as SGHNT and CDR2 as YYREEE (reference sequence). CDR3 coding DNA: TGTGCCAGCAGCTTTGAAACAGGGCCGGGCACTGAAGCTTTCTTT. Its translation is CASSFETGPGTEAFF.

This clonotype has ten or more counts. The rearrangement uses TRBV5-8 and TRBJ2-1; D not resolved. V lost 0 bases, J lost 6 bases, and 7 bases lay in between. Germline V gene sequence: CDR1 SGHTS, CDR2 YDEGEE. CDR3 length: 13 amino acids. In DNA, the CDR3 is TGTGCCAGCAGCTTGGCCAACGTCAATGAGCAGTTCTTC. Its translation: CASSLANVNEQFF.

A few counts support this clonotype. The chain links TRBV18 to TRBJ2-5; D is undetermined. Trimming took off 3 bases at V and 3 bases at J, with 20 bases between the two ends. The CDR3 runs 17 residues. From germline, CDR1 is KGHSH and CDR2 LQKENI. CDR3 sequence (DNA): TGTGCCAGCTCACCCCCTCGAGAACGTGGATGGGAAGAGACCCAGTACTTC. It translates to CASSPPRERGWEETQYF.

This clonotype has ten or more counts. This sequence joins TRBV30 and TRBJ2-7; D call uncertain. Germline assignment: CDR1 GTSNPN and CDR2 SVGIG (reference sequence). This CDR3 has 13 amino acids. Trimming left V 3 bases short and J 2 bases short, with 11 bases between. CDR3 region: CAWRRKSTYEQYF. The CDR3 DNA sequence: TGTGCCTGGAGGAGAAAAAGCACCTACGAGCAGTACTTC.

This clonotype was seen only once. CDR3 DNA sequence: TGTGCCAGCAGTTCACCGGGACAGGTTTACAATGAGCAGTTCTTC. Translation: CASSSPGQVYNEQFF. V usage is TRBV7-3 and J usage is TRBJ2-1, with 8 bases matching TRBD1. Germline V CDR1 and CDR2: SGHTA, FQGTGA. V lost 6 bases and J lost 4; bases outside the gene matches: 8. CDR3 length: 15 residues.

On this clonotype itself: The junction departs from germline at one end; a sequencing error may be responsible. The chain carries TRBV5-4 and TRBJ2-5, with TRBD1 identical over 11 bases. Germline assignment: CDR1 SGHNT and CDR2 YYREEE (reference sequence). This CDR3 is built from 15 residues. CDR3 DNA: TGTGCCAGCAACTTGAGGACAGGGGGCTTAGAGACCCAGTACTTC. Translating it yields CASNLRTGGLETQYF.

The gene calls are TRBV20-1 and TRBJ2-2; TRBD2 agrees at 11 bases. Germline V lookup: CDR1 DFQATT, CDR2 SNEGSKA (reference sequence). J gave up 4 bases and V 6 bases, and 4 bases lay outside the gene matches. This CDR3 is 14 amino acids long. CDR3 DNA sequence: TGCAGTGCCCTAGCGGGGGGTAGCACCGGGGAGCTGTTTTTT. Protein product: CSALAGGSTGELFF.

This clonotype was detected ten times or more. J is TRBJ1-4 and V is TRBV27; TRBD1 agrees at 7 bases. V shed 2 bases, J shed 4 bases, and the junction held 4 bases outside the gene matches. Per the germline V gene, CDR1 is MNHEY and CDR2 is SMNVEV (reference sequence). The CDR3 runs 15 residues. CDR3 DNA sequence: TGTGCCAGCAGTTTAACCCCAGGGGGTAATGAAAAACTGTTTTTT. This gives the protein CASSLTPGGNEKLFF.

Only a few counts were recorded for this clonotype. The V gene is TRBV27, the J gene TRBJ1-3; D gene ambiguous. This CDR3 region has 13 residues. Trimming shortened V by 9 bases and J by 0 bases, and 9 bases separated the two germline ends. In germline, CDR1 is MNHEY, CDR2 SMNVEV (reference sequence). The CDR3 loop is CASIGNSGNTIYF. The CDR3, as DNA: TGTGCCAGTATAGGCAACTCTGGAAACACCATATATTTT.

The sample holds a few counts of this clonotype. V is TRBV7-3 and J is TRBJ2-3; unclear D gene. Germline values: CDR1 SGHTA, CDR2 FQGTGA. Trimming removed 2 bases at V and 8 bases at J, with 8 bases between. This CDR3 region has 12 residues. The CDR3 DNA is TGTGCCAGCAGCTTATCCGGGCTTACGCAGTATTTT. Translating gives CASSLSGLTQYF.

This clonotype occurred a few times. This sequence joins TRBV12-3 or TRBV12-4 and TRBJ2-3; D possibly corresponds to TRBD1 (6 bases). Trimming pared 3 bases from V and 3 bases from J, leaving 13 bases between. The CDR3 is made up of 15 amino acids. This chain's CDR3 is CASSFGQMGTDTQYF. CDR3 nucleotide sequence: TGTGCCAGCAGTTTCGGACAGATGGGGACAGATACGCAGTATTTT.

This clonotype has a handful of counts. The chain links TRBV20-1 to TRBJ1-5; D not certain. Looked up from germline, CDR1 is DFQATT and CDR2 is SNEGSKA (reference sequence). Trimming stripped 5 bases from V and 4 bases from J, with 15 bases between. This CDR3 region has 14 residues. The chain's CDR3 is CSASKNGENQPQHF. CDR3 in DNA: TGCAGTGCTTCCAAGAACGGAGAAAATCAGCCCCAGCATTTT.

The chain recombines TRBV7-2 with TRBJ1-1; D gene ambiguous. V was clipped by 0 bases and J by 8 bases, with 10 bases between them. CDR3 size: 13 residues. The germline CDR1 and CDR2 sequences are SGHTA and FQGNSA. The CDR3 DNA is TGTGCCAGCAGCTTAGCGATGTCCCAGGAAGCTTTCTTT. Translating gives CASSLAMSQEAFF.

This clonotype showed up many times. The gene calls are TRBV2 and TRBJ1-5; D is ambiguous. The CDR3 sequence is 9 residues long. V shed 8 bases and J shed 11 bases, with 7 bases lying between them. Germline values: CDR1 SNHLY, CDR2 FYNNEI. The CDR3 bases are TGTGCCAGCGGTACTGCCCAGCATTTT. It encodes CASGTAQHF.

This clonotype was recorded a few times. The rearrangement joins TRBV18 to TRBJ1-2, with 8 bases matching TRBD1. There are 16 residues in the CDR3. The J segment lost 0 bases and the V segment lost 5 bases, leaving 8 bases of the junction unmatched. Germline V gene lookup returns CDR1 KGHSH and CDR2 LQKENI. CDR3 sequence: CASSSDRAYSNYGYTF. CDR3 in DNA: TGTGCCAGCTCATCGGACAGGGCCTACTCTAACTATGGCTACACCTTC.

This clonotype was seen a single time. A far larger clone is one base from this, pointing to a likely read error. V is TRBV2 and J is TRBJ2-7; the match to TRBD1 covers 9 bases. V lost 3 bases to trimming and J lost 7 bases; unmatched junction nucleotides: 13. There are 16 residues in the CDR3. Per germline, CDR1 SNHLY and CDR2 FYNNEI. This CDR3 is CASSEGWGQGSNEQYF. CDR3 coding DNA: TGTGCCAGCAGTGAGGGGTGGGGACAGGGTAGCAATGAGCAGTACTTC.